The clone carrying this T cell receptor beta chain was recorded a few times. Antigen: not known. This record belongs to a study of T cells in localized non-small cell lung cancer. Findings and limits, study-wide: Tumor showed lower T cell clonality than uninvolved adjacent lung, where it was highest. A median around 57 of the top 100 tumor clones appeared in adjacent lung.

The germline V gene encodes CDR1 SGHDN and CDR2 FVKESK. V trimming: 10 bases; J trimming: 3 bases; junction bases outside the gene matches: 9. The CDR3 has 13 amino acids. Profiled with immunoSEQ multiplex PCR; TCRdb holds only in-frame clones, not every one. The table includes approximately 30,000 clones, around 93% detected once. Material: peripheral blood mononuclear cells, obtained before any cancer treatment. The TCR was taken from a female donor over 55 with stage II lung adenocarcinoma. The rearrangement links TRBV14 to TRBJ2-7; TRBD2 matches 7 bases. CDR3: CATRDYQSYEQYF. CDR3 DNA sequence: TGTGCCACCCGGGACTACCAGAGCTACGAGCAGTACTTC. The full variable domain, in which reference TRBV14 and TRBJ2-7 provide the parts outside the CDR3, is EAGVTQFPSHSVIEKGQTVTLRCDPISGHDNLYWYRRVMGKEIKFLLHFVKESKQDESGMPNNRFLAERTGGTYSTLKVQPAELEDSGVYFCATRDYQSYEQYFGPGTRLTVT.